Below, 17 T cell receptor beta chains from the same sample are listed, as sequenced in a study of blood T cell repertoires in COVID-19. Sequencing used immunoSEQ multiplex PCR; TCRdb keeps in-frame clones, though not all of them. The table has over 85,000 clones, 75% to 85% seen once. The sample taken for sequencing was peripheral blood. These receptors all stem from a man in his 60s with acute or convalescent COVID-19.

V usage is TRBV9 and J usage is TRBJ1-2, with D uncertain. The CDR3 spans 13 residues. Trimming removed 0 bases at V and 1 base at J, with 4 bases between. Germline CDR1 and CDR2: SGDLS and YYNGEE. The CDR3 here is CASSVVSNYGYTF. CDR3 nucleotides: TGTGCCAGCAGCGTAGTGAGTAACTATGGCTACACCTTC.

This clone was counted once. The CDR3 is CASSASIGRGGKETQYF. The CDR3 nucleotides read TGTGCCAGCAGCGCCTCCATAGGGCGGGGGGGCAAAGAGACCCAGTACTTC. The gene calls are TRBV7-2 and TRBJ2-5; 9 nucleotides agree with TRBD2. This CDR3 is 17 amino acids long. Losses at the gene ends were 5 bases for V and 3 bases for J; bases not matched to a gene: 13. Germline-derived CDR1 and CDR2 are SGHTA and FQGNSA.

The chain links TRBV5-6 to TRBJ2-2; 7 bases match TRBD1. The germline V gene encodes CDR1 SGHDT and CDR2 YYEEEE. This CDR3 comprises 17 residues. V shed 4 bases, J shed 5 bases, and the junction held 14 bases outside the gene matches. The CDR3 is CASSPSTGRIKTGELFF. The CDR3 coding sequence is TGTGCCAGCAGCCCCTCGACAGGGCGGATTAAAACCGGGGAGCTGTTTTTT.

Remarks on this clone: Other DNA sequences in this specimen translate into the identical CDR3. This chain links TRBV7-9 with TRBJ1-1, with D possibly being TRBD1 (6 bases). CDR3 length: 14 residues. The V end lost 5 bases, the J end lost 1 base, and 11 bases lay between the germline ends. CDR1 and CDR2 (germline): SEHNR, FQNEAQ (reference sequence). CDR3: CASSLRGANTEAFF. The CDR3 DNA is TGTGCCAGCAGCCTACGGGGGGCGAACACTGAAGCTTTCTTT.

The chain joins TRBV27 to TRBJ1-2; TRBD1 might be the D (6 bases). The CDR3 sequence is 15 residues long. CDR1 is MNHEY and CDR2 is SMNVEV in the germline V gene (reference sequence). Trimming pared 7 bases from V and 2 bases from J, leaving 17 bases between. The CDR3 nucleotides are TGTGCCAGCAAAAGAGAGGGGGTATTGAACTATGGCTACACCTTC. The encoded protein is CASKREGVLNYGYTF.

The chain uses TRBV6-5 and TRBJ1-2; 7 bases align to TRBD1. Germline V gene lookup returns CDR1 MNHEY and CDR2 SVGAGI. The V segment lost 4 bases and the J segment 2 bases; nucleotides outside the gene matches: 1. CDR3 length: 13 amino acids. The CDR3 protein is CASSSTGNYGYTF. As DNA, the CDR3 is TGTGCCAGCAGTTCGACAGGGAACTATGGCTACACCTTC.

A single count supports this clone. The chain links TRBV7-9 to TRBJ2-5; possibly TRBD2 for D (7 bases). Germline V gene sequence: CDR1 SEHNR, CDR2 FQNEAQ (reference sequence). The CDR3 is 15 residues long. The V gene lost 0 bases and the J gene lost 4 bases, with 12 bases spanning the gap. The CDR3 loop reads CASSLAGGGSETQYF. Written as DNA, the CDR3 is TGTGCCAGCAGCTTAGCGGGAGGGGGATCAGAGACCCAGTACTTC.

CDR3 sequence (DNA): TGTGCCAGCTCACTGAACGGGTTCTCCTACAATGAGCAGTTCTTC. Residues: CASSLNGFSYNEQFF. This chain links TRBV18 with TRBJ2-1; D is ambiguous. This CDR3 is built from 15 residues. V shed 4 bases and J shed 0 bases, with 10 bases lying between them. Germline assignment: CDR1 KGHSH and CDR2 LQKENI. Based on the CDR3 plus reference TRBV18 and TRBJ2-1, the full variable domain is NAGVMQNPRHLVRRRGQEARLRCSPMKGHSHVYWYRQLPEEGLKFMVYLQKENIIDESGMPKERFSAEFPKEGPSILRIQQVVRGDSAAYFCASSLNGFSYNEQFFGPGTRLTVL.

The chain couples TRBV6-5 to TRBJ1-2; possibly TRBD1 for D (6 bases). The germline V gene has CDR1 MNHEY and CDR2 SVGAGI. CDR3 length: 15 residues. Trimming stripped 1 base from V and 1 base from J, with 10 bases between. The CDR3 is CASSYFPQGNYGYTF. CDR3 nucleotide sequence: TGTGCCAGCAGTTACTTCCCACAGGGTAACTATGGCTACACCTTC.

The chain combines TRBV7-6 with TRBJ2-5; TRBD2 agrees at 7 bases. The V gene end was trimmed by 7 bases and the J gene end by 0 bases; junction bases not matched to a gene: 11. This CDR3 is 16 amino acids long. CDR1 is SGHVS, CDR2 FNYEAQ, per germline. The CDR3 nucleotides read TGTGCCAGCACCCGCCCGGGGGGACGGGACCAAGAGACCCAGTACTTC. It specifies CASTRPGGRDQETQYF.

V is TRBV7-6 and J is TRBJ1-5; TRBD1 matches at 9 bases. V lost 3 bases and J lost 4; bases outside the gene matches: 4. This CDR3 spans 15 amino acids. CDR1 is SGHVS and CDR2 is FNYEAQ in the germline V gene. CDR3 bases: TGTGCCAGCAGCTTCGGGACAGGGTTGAATCAGCCCCAGCATTTT. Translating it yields CASSFGTGLNQPQHF.

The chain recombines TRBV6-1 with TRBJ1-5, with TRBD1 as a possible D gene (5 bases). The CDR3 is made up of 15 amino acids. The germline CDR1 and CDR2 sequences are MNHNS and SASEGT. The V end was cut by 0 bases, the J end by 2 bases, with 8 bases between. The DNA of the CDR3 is TGTGCCAGCAGTGAAGCCGCCAGGGGCAATCAGCCCCAGCATTTT. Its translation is CASSEAARGNQPQHF.

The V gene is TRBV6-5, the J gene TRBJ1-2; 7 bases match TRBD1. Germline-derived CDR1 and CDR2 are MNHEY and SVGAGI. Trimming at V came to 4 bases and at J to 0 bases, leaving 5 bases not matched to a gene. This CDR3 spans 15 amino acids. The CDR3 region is CASSSRGTTNYGYTF. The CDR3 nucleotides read TGTGCCAGCAGTTCCAGGGGGACCACTAACTATGGCTACACCTTC.

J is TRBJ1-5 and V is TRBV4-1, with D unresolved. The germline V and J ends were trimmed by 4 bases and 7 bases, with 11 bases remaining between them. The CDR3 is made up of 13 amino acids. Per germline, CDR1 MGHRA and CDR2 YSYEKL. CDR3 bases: TGCGCCAGCAGCCTGCGGACTGAACAGCCCCAGCATTTT. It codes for CASSLRTEQPQHF.

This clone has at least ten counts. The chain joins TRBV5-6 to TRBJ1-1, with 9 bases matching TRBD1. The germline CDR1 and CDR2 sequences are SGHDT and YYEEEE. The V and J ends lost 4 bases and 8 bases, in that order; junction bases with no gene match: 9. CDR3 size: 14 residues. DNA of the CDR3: TGTGCCAGCAGCCCCGGGACAGGGTGGCGCGAAGCTTTCTTT. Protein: CASSPGTGWREAFF.

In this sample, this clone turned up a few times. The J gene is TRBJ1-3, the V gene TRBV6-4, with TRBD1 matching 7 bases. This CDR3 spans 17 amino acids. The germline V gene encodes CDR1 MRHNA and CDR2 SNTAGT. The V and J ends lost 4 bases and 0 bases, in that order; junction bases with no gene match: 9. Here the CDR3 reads CASSVRGQHSSGNTIYF. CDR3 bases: TGTGCCAGCAGTGTTAGGGGGCAGCACAGCTCTGGAAACACCATATATTTT.

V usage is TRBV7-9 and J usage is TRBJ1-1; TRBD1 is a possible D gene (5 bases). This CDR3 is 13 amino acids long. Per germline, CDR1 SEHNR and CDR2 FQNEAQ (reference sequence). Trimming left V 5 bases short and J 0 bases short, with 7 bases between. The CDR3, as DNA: TGTGCCAGCAGCGCACAGGTGAACACTGAAGCTTTCTTT. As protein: CASSAQVNTEAFF.